This TCR beta chain was found in a study of T-cell reconstitution after alpha-beta-depleted transplantation in children. Unique molecular identifiers featured in how the TCRbeta library was prepared. TCRdb re-called the PCR reads through MiXCR, storing one row per CDR3 protein. This sample has about 500,000 distinct CDR3 sequences, with around a third found just once. V lost 0 bases and J 7 bases, leaving 18 bases between the germline ends. The CDR3 contains 16 residues. The germline V gene encodes CDR1 LGHNA and CDR2 YSLEER. The sample here was PBMCs from the stem cell graft donor, taken from the stem cell graft. This TCR came from a human donor who donated a stem cell graft to a child with aplastic anemia. The chain carries TRBV4-3 and TRBJ1-2; D is unclear. The CDR3 DNA is TGCGCCAGCAGCCAAGATTTGGGATGGGTTCGGACTGGCTACACCTTC. Encoded protein: CASSQDLGWVRTGYTF.